This T cell receptor (beta chain) was observed in a study of technical replicates of blood from a few donors. The CDR3 totals 14 residues. Germline CDR1 reads SGHRS; CDR2 reads YFSETQ. With 2 bases removed from V and 8 bases from J, the gap between germline ends came to 14 bases. The table came from immunoSEQ multiplex PCR; TCRdb's copy has only in-frame clones and leaves some out. This table holds about 97,000 clones, just over 95% found once. This receptor was identified in a human donor in good health. J is TRBJ2-1 and V is TRBV5-1, with D perhaps matching TRBD1 (5 bases). Sample: T cells isolated from PBMCs. CDR3: CASSLTSGAHEQFF. CDR3 sequence (DNA): TGCGCCAGCAGCTTAACCAGTGGGGCACATGAGCAGTTCTTC. The variable domain in full, completed from reference TRBV5-1 and TRBJ2-1, reads KAGVTQTPRYLIKTRGQQVTLSCSPISGHRSVSWYQQTPGQGLQFLFEYFSETQRNKGNFPGRFSGRQFSNSRSEMNVSTLELGDSALYLCASSLTSGAHEQFFGPGTRLTVL.